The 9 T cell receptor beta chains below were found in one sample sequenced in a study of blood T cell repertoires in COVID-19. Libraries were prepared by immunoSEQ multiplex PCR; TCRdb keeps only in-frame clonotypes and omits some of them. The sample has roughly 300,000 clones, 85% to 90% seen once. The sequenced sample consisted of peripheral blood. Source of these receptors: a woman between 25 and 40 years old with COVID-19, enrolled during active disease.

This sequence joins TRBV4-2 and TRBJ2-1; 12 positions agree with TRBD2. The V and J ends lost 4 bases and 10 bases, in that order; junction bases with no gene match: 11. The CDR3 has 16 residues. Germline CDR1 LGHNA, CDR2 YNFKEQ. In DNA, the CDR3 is TGTGCCAGCAGCCCCGAAGGAACTAGCGGGGGGCGAGAGCAGTTCTTC. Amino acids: CASSPEGTSGGREQFF.

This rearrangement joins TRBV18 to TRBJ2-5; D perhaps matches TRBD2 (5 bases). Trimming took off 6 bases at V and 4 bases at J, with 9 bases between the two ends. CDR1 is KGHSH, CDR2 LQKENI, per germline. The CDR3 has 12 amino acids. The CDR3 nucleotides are TGTGCCAGCTCCGTGGGGAGAGAGACCCAGTACTTC. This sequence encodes CASSVGRETQYF.

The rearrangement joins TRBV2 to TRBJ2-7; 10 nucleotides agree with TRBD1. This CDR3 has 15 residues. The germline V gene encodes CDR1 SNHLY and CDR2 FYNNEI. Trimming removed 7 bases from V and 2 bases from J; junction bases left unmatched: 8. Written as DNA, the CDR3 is TGTGCCAGCATCCGAGGGACAGGGGAAACCTACGAGCAGTACTTC. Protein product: CASIRGTGETYEQYF.

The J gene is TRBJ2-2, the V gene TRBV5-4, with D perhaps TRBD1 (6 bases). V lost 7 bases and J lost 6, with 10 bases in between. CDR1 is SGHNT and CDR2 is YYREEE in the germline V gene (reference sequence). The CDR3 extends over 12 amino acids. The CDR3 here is CASPTGSGELFF. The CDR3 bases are TGTGCCAGCCCCACAGGGTCCGGGGAGCTGTTTTTT.

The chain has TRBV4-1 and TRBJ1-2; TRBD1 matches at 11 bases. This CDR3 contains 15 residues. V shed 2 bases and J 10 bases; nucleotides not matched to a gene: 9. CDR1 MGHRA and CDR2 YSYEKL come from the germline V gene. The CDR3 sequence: CASSQLPWDRGSYTF. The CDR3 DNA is TGCGCCAGCAGCCAACTTCCGTGGGACAGGGGGTCCTACACCTTC.

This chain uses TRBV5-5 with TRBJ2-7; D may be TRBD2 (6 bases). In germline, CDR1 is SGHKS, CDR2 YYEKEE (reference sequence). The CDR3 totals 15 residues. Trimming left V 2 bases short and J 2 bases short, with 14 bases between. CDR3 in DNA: TGTGCCAGCAGCTTTTTGGGGGGTCCGACCTACGAGCAGTACTTC. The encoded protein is CASSFLGGPTYEQYF.

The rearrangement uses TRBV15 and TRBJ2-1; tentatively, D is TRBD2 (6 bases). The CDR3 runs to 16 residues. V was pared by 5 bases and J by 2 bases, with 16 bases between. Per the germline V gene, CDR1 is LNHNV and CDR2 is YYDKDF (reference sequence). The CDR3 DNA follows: TGTGCCACCAGCTCCCTGGTTGGCGGGGCCTACAATGAGCAGTTCTTC. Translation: CATSSLVGGAYNEQFF. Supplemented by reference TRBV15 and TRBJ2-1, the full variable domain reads DAMVIQNPRYQVTQFGKPVTLSCSQTLNHNVMYWYQQKSSQAPKLLFHYYDKDFNNEADTPDNFQSRRPNTSFCFLDIRSPGLGDTAMYLCATSSLVGGAYNEQFFGPGTRLTVL.

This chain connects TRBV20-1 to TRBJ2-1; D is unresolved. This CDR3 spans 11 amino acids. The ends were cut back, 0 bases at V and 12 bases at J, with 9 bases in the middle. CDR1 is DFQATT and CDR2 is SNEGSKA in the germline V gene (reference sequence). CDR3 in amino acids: CSARDMYGQFF. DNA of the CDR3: TGCAGTGCTAGAGACATGTACGGGCAGTTCTTC.

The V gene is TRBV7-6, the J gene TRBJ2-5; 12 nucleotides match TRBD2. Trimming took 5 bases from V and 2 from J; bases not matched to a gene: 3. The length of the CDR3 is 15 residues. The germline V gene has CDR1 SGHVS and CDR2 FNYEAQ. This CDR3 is CASSGLAGSQETQYF. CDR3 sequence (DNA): TGTGCCAGCAGCGGACTAGCGGGGTCGCAAGAGACCCAGTACTTC.